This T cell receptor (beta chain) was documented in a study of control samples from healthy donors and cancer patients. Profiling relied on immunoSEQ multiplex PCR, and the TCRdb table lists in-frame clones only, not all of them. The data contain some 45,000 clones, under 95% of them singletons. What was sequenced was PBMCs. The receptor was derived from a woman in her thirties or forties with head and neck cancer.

CDR3 coding DNA: TGTGCCAGCAGTGAAGGGCCGACCAGGGGCCGATGGGTTGAGCAGTACTTC. Residues: CASSEGPTRGRWVEQYF. The chain links TRBV6-1 to TRBJ2-7; the D gene is possibly TRBD1 (6 bases). The CDR3 has 17 residues. Trimming removed 1 base from V and 7 bases from J, with 23 bases in between. Germline V lookup: CDR1 MNHNS, CDR2 SASEGT.